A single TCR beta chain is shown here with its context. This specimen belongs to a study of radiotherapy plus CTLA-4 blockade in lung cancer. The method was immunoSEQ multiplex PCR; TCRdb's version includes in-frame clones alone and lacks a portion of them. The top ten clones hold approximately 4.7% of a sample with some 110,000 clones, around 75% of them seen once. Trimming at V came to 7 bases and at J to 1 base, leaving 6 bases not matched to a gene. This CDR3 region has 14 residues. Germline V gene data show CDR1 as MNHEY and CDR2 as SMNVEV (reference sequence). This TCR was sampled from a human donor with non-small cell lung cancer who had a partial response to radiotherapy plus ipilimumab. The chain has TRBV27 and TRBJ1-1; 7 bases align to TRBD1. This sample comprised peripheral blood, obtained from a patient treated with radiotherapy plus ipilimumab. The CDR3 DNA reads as TGTGCCAGCAACCGACAGGGCCCGAACACTGAAGCTTTCTTT. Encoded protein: CASNRQGPNTEAFF.